Below, 10 T cell receptor beta chains from the same sample are listed, as sequenced in a study of blood T cells in healthy people across ages. For the second PCR, which ran for 7 to 11 cycles, a sample-barcoded 5' primer and a J-beta primer mix were used. TCRdb used MiXCR to reprocess the 5' RACE reads, holding one entry per CDR3 protein. This repertoire shows about 780,000 distinct CDR3 sequences, 35% to 50% found once; its top ten account for over 15%. The source material was blood. Receptors were obtained from a man older than 75 in good health.

This clonotype was counted a few times. For the CDR3, the DNA is TGTGCCAGCAGCCAAGCCCCAGGGGGGAGAAGCACAGATACGCAGTATTTT. Translating it yields CASSQAPGGRSTDTQYF. This chain joins TRBV4-2 and TRBJ2-3; weak D call: TRBD1 (7 bases). The CDR3 totals 17 residues. Germline CDR1 LGHNA, CDR2 YNFKEQ. V was cut by 1 base and J by 0 bases, with 14 bases left in between.

This clonotype was found many times. The CDR3 reads CASIRRGTDTQYF. CDR3 nucleotides: TGTGCCAGCATTCGGAGAGGCACAGATACGCAGTATTTT. The V and J genes are TRBV2 and TRBJ2-3; D uncertain. Germline V CDR1 and CDR2: SNHLY, FYNNEI. The CDR3 has 13 residues. V was trimmed by 7 bases and J by 1 base, leaving 9 bases between them.

This chain joins TRBV4-1 and TRBJ2-5; D might be TRBD1 or TRBD2, each matching 5 bases. This CDR3 is built from 14 residues. Trimming left V 1 base short and J 5 bases short, with 11 bases between. From germline, CDR1 is MGHRA and CDR2 YSYEKL. The CDR3 loop reads CASSQGERGETQYF. The CDR3 DNA reads TGCGCCAGCAGCCAAGGAGAGAGGGGCGAGACCCAGTACTTC.

The chain has TRBV18 and TRBJ1-5, with D possibly being TRBD1 (6 bases). The CDR3 covers 14 residues. The germline V gene has CDR1 KGHSH and CDR2 LQKENI. Between the trimmed V and J ends, which lost 4 bases and 5 bases, there was a span of 12 bases. The CDR3 sequence: CASSLRGGDQPQHF. DNA for the CDR3: TGTGCCAGCTCACTCAGGGGTGGGGATCAGCCCCAGCATTTT.

J is TRBJ1-2 and V is TRBV5-1, with D perhaps matching TRBD1 (5 bases). This CDR3 contains 14 residues. The V gene's germline CDR1 is SGHRS and CDR2 YFSETQ. The ends were cut back, 2 bases at V and 4 bases at J, with 12 bases in the middle. The CDR3 DNA is TGCGCCAGCAGCTTAGCGACAGACACCTATGGCTACACCTTC. It codes for CASSLATDTYGYTF.

This chain connects TRBV2 to TRBJ2-5; D unclear. The germline V gene has CDR1 SNHLY and CDR2 FYNNEI. The V end lost 0 bases, the J end lost 5 bases, and 13 bases lay between the germline ends. The length of the CDR3 is 15 residues. The DNA for the CDR3 is TGTGCCAGCAGTGAAGCGCTTAGGGCCCGGGAGACCCAGTACTTC. This encodes CASSEALRARETQYF.

This clonotype was observed a handful of times. The V gene is TRBV2, the J gene TRBJ2-4, with 7 bases matching TRBD1. The J call could be wrong; TRBJ2-5 is a better fit for the DNA end. The CDR3 contains 13 residues. The germline CDR1 and CDR2 sequences are SNHLY and FYNNEI. The DNA of the CDR3 is TGTGCCAGCAGGAAGACAGGGACAGAGACCCAGTACTTC. It encodes CASRKTGTETQYF.

V is TRBV9 and J is TRBJ1-4; D is uncertain. The germline V gene has CDR1 SGDLS and CDR2 YYNGEE. The V end lost 0 bases, the J end lost 5 bases, and 14 bases lay between the germline ends. This CDR3 is 16 amino acids long. This CDR3 reads CASSVAGWAFNEKLFF. The CDR3 nucleotides are TGTGCCAGCAGCGTAGCGGGTTGGGCCTTCAATGAAAAACTGTTTTTT. The complete variable domain, with remaining parts taken from reference TRBV9 and TRBJ1-4, reads DSGVTQTPKHLITATGQRVTLRCSPRSGDLSVYWYQQSLDQGLQFLIQYYNGEERAKGNILERFSAQQFPDLHSELNLSSLELGDSALYFCASSVAGWAFNEKLFFGSGTQLSVL.

This clonotype has more than one count but fewer than ten. At one end, the junction sequence differs from germline, possibly due to a read error. This rearrangement joins TRBV6-1 to TRBJ2-1, with 7 bases aligning to TRBD2. With the DNA end fitting TRBJ2-7 better, the J assignment may be wrong. The CDR3 covers 15 residues. Germline values: CDR1 MNHNS, CDR2 SASEGT. The CDR3 reads CASSEAGSSYNEQYF. In nucleotides, the CDR3 is TGTGCCAGCAGCGAAGCGGGAAGCTCCTACAATGAGCAGTACTTC.

This clonotype has only a few counts. The gene calls are TRBV12-3 or TRBV12-4 and TRBJ2-1, with 15 bases that match TRBD2. V lost 4 bases, J lost 9 bases, and 7 bases stayed unmatched. CDR3 length: 16 residues. CDR3 nucleotides: TGTGCCAGCAGTTCCACGGGGGGACTAGCGGGAGGTGAGCAGTTCTTC. As protein: CASSSTGGLAGGEQFF.